One and the same sample provided the 28 T cell receptor beta chains below, sequenced in a study of early stage breast cancer tumors. Sequencing used immunoSEQ multiplex PCR; TCRdb keeps in-frame clones, though not all of them. This sample yields under 75,000 clones, of which around three quarters are seen a single time; about 3.7% belongs to the top ten. The sequenced sample consisted of blood. Source of these receptors: a person in their thirties with breast cancer.

This chain connects TRBV4-3 to TRBJ2-7; no clear D. V was cut by 1 base and J by 2 bases, with 12 bases left in between. The CDR3 runs to 15 residues. The germline gives CDR1 LGHNA, CDR2 YSLEER. In nucleotides, the CDR3 is TGCGCCAGCAGCCAAGTTCTGGACCGTGCCTACGAGCAGTACTTC. Its translation: CASSQVLDRAYEQYF.

The DNA for the CDR3 is TGTGCCTGGAGTAAACCTGGGGGTAGCGGGATAGAATACGAGCAGTACTTC. Translating gives CAWSKPGGSGIEYEQYF. The V gene is TRBV30, the J gene TRBJ2-7; TRBD2 matches at 8 bases. Looked up from germline, CDR1 is GTSNPN and CDR2 is SVGIG (reference sequence). CDR3 length: 17 amino acids. The V gene end was trimmed by 2 bases and the J gene end by 4 bases; junction bases not matched to a gene: 16.

The chain has TRBV11-3 and TRBJ2-6; D call uncertain. CDR3 size: 14 residues. V was pared by 5 bases and J by 3 bases, with 8 bases between. CDR1 is SGHNT and CDR2 is YENEEA in the germline V gene. CDR3 sequence (DNA): TGTGCCAGCAGCGACCCCGGTGGGGCCAACGTCCTGACTTTC. As protein: CASSDPGGANVLTF. The whole variable domain, remainder taken from reference TRBV11-3 and TRBJ2-6, is EAGVVQSPRYKIIEKKQPVAFWCNPISGHNTLYWYLQNLGQGPELLIRYENEEAVDDSQLPKDRFSAERLKGVDSTLKIQPAELGDSAVYLCASSDPGGANVLTFGAGSRLTVL.

This clone was counted a few times. V gene TRBV28 combines with J gene TRBJ1-1, with D uncertain. Between the trimmed V and J ends, which lost 3 bases and 11 bases, there was a span of 10 bases. The CDR3 extends over 11 amino acids. Per germline, CDR1 MDHEN and CDR2 SYDVKM. For the CDR3, the DNA is TGTGCCAGCAGTTTGTGGACTGGGGCTTTCTTT. It encodes CASSLWTGAFF.

The chain uses TRBV6-5 and TRBJ1-1; D call uncertain. V gave up 6 bases and J gave up 9 bases, with 20 bases separating them. Germline CDR1 is MNHEY and CDR2 is SVGAGI. This CDR3 is 14 amino acids long. The CDR3 DNA follows: TGTGCCAGCAGAAATGAAGGGCTTCCGAGAAAAGCTTTCTTT. It encodes CASRNEGLPRKAFF.

The chain combines TRBV5-1 with TRBJ1-1, with 7 positions matching TRBD1. The junction had 5 bases not matched to a gene; V was cut back by 2 bases and J by 4 bases. The CDR3 loop spans 14 amino acids. Germline V gene sequence: CDR1 SGHRS, CDR2 YFSETQ. CDR3 nucleotides: TGCGCCAGCAGCTTACAGGGGCCTGGCACTGAAGCTTTCTTT. Translation: CASSLQGPGTEAFF.

V gene TRBV6-1 combines with J gene TRBJ1-5, with D tentatively TRBD1 (5 bases). The CDR3 sequence is 15 residues long. V was clipped by 11 bases and J by 7 bases, with 24 bases between them. CDR1 is MNHNS, CDR2 SASEGT, per germline. The CDR3 reads CAARVWDSPLQPQHF. In DNA, the CDR3 is TGTGCCGCCCGGGTGTGGGACTCCCCGTTGCAGCCCCAGCATTTT.

This clone was seen more than once but under ten times. The chain carries TRBV4-1 and TRBJ2-7; 8 bases are shared with TRBD2. The CDR3 has 18 amino acids. V lost 4 bases and J lost 2; bases outside the gene matches: 16. Germline lookup yields CDR1 MGHRA and CDR2 YSYEKL. DNA for the CDR3: TGCGCCAGCAGCCTTACTAGCGGAAACCCGTCGGGCACCTACGAGCAGTACTTC. Protein: CASSLTSGNPSGTYEQYF.

By share, this clone counts as large. J is TRBJ2-1 and V is TRBV7-3; TRBD2 matches 9 bases. With 5 bases clipped from V and 3 bases from J, the junction kept 8 bases outside the gene matches. The CDR3 spans 16 residues. The V gene's germline CDR1 is SGHTA and CDR2 FQGTGA. The CDR3 DNA is TGTGCCAGCAGCCCATCTAGCGGGATATACTACAATGAGCAGTTCTTC. This sequence encodes CASSPSSGIYYNEQFF.

This chain joins TRBV11-3 and TRBJ2-1; 9 bases are shared with TRBD2. The CDR3 totals 15 residues. The germline V gene encodes CDR1 SGHNT and CDR2 YENEEA. V was clipped by 5 bases and J by 2 bases; unmatched bases: 4. The DNA for the CDR3 is TGTGCCAGCAGCCCGACTAGCGGAACCTACAATGAGCAGTTCTTC. It encodes CASSPTSGTYNEQFF.

J is TRBJ2-7 and V is TRBV7-6; 10 bases align to TRBD2. This CDR3 has 15 amino acids. J lost 3 bases, V lost 1 base, and 3 bases had no gene match. The germline CDR1 and CDR2 sequences are SGHVS and FNYEAQ. The CDR3 loop is CASSLEIAGGYEQYF. The DNA for the CDR3 is TGTGCCAGCAGCTTAGAAATAGCGGGGGGCTACGAGCAGTACTTC.

This sequence joins TRBV18 and TRBJ1-5; D possibly corresponds to TRBD1 (5 bases). This CDR3 is 14 amino acids long. Germline CDR1 is KGHSH and CDR2 is LQKENI. V lost 4 bases and J 4 bases, leaving 11 bases between the germline ends. The CDR3 nucleotides are TGTGCCAGCTCACGAGACAGCAAAAATCAGCCCCAGCATTTT. The encoded protein is CASSRDSKNQPQHF.

The chain joins TRBV25-1 to TRBJ2-1; D gene uncertain. The CDR3 contains 13 residues. Germline-derived CDR1 and CDR2 are MGHDK and SYGVNS. Trimming cost V 8 bases and J 8 bases, with 16 bases left between them. CDR3 in amino acids: CASYSHLGDEQFF. In nucleotides, the CDR3 is TGTGCCAGCTATTCCCATCTTGGCGATGAGCAGTTCTTC.

The chain employs TRBV18 and TRBJ1-3; D possibly corresponds to TRBD1 (6 bases). The CDR3 loop spans 16 amino acids. Germline-derived CDR1 and CDR2 are KGHSH and LQKENI. V lost 2 bases to trimming and J lost 0 bases, with 11 bases between them. This CDR3 reads CASSPDDRNSGNTIYF. CDR3 nucleotides: TGTGCCAGCTCACCAGACGACAGGAACTCTGGAAACACCATATATTTT.

V and J are TRBV6-1 and TRBJ2-7, with 7 nucleotides matching TRBD2. This CDR3 has 13 amino acids. J gave up 2 bases and V 10 bases, and 8 bases lay outside the gene matches. The germline CDR1 and CDR2 sequences are MNHNS and SASEGT. DNA for the CDR3: TGTGCCACCCATAGCGGGCGAACCTACGAGCAGTACTTC. The encoded protein is CATHSGRTYEQYF.

This clone was counted a few times. The chain joins TRBV6-5 to TRBJ1-2; 7 bases agree with TRBD1. Germline loops: CDR1 MNHEY, CDR2 SVGAGI. The ends lost 6 bases at V and 6 bases at J; junction bases unmatched: 7. The CDR3 is 13 amino acids. CDR3 protein: CASSRGQPNGYTF. In nucleotides, the CDR3 is TGTGCCAGCAGCCGGGGACAGCCAAATGGCTACACCTTC.

This clone was picked up a small number of times. V gene TRBV4-1 combines with J gene TRBJ2-1, with TRBD1 identical over 8 bases. In germline, CDR1 is MGHRA, CDR2 YSYEKL. The CDR3 is 13 residues long. The junction had 2 bases not matched to a gene; V was cut back by 4 bases and J by 6 bases. CDR3 amino acids: CASSLDRVNEQFF. CDR3 DNA: TGCGCCAGCAGCCTGGACAGGGTCAATGAGCAGTTCTTC.

V and J are TRBV5-1 and TRBJ2-5; possible D gene TRBD2, 6 bases. The germline V and J ends were trimmed by 1 base and 3 bases, with 13 bases remaining between them. CDR1 SGHRS and CDR2 YFSETQ come from the germline V gene. This CDR3 spans 15 amino acids. CDR3 loop: CASSLFTGGEETQYF. The CDR3 DNA reads TGCGCCAGCAGCTTGTTTACTGGCGGGGAAGAGACCCAGTACTTC.

As DNA, the CDR3 is TGTGCCAGTAGTGGGTCAGACAGGGCTTACTACGAGCAGTACTTC. This sequence encodes CASSGSDRAYYEQYF. The V call is TRBV19, the J call TRBJ2-7; TRBD1 agrees at 7 bases. This CDR3 is 15 amino acids long. Germline trimming cut 5 bases from V and 3 bases from J; bases unmatched to any gene: 10. Looked up from germline, CDR1 is LNHDA and CDR2 is SQIVND (reference sequence).

This clone was detected only once. V is TRBV19 and J is TRBJ1-2; D is undetermined. CDR1 LNHDA and CDR2 SQIVND come from the germline V gene (reference sequence). The V end was cut by 2 bases, the J end by 8 bases, with 9 bases between. The CDR3 is 12 residues long. CDR3 in amino acids: CASSISGGGYTF. As DNA, the CDR3 is TGTGCCAGTAGTATATCGGGTGGGGGCTACACCTTC.

The chain carries TRBV20-1 and TRBJ1-1; possible D gene TRBD1, 5 bases. Germline loops: CDR1 DFQATT, CDR2 SNEGSKA (reference sequence). Trimming removed 3 bases from V and 8 bases from J, with 10 bases in between. CDR3 length equals 11 residues. The chain's CDR3 is CSASDSVEAFF. CDR3 nucleotide sequence: TGCAGTGCTAGCGACAGTGTGGAAGCTTTCTTT.

The chain employs TRBV27 and TRBJ1-5, with D unclear. Germline V gene lookup returns CDR1 MNHEY and CDR2 SMNVEV (reference sequence). Trimming left V 5 bases short and J 0 bases short, with 8 bases between. The CDR3 consists of 14 residues. CDR3 coding DNA: TGTGCCAGCAGTCCTCTCTATAGCAATCAGCCCCAGCATTTT. Its translation is CASSPLYSNQPQHF.

A single count supports this clone. The gene calls are TRBV10-2 and TRBJ1-5, with D perhaps matching TRBD1 (5 bases). Germline CDR1 reads WSHSY; CDR2 reads SAAADI. The CDR3 has 14 amino acids. The germline V and J ends were trimmed by 2 bases and 3 bases, with 8 bases remaining between them. The CDR3 is CASSEGGANQPQHF. For the CDR3, the DNA is TGCGCCAGCAGTGAGGGCGGGGCCAATCAGCCCCAGCATTTT.

This chain connects TRBV11-2 to TRBJ1-2, with D possibly TRBD1 on 5 matching bases. Germline V lookup: CDR1 SGHAT, CDR2 FQNNGV. CDR3 length: 13 amino acids. Trimming took 3 bases from V and 8 from J, leaving 13 bases between them. The CDR3 sequence is CASSLWGINGYTF. The DNA for the CDR3 is TGTGCCAGCAGCTTGTGGGGGATCAACGGCTACACCTTC.

The chain couples TRBV6-5 to TRBJ2-7; D remains unclear. Per germline, CDR1 MNHEY and CDR2 SVGAGI. V was clipped by 0 bases and J by 7 bases, with 7 bases between them. The CDR3 loop spans 12 amino acids. Written as DNA, the CDR3 is TGTGCCAGCAGTTACTCGTCTGGTGAGCAGTACTTC. This gives the protein CASSYSSGEQYF.

V is TRBV10-1 and J is TRBJ1-2, with 8 positions matching TRBD1. This CDR3 region has 14 residues. Trimming took 6 bases from V and 8 from J; bases not matched to a gene: 11. Germline lookup yields CDR1 WNHNN and CDR2 SYGVQD (reference sequence). In nucleotides, the CDR3 is TGCGCCAGCAGCCCCTCCGGGACAGGTCCCGGCTACACCTTC. Its protein is CASSPSGTGPGYTF.

The rearrangement links TRBV7-9 to TRBJ2-1, with 10 bases fitting TRBD2. There are 15 residues in the CDR3. Germline V gives CDR1 SEHNR, CDR2 FQNEAQ (reference sequence). V lost 4 bases, J lost 6 bases, and 6 bases stayed unmatched. The DNA for the CDR3 is TGTGCCAGCAGCTCACCGGGACTAGCGTCCAATGAGCAGTTCTTC. Its protein is CASSSPGLASNEQFF.

The table lists this clone with a few counts. J is TRBJ1-1 and V is TRBV6-5; D not certain. The CDR3 is 12 amino acids. The germline CDR1 and CDR2 sequences are MNHEY and SVGAGI. V lost 0 bases and J 1 base, leaving 0 bases between the germline ends. Written as DNA, the CDR3 is TGTGCCAGCAGTTACTCGAACACTGAAGCTTTCTTT. Translating gives CASSYSNTEAFF.